The 24 T cell receptor beta chains listed next were all sequenced from one sample in a study of post-analysis software for immune sequencing data. Study results and caveats: Relative to controls, patients had a handful of TRBV segments at higher frequency, with TRBV5-6, TRBV5-1 and TRBV20-1 among these.

cDNA libraries of TCR beta carried unique molecular identifiers. TCRdb re-analysed the PCR reads in MiXCR, keeping a single row per CDR3 protein. The sample includes some 700,000 distinct CDR3 sequences, 55% to 70% seen only once; the top ten take approximately 11%. Antigen specificity for these receptors is unknown. Sequenced material: blood. The receptors here all came from a girl aged 2-10 years with multiple sclerosis.

This clonotype was counted a few times. The chain couples TRBV11-3 to TRBJ2-3; 9 bases align to TRBD1. This CDR3 is built from 15 residues. V dropped 5 bases and J dropped 5; count of bases not matched to a gene: 8. Germline values: CDR1 SGHNT, CDR2 YENEEA. The CDR3 nucleotides read TGTGCCAGCAGCGTCCCCGGGACAGGGAAAGATACGCAGTATTTT. This codes for CASSVPGTGKDTQYF.

This clonotype appeared a single time. Its ends do not fully match the called genes, so a read error is possible. The V and J genes are TRBV6-4 and TRBJ2-3; TRBD2 agrees at 9 bases. CDR1 is MRHNA, CDR2 SNTAGT, per germline. This CDR3 contains 16 residues. The CDR3 spells CAGSDGVAGATDTQYF. CDR3 coding DNA: TGTGCCGGCAGTGACGGGGTAGCGGGAGCCACAGATACGCAGTATTTT.

The chain combines TRBV20-1 with TRBJ2-1; 12 nucleotides match TRBD2. Germline V gene lookup returns CDR1 DFQATT and CDR2 SNEGSKA (reference sequence). This CDR3 region has 14 residues. The junction had 7 bases not matched to a gene; V was cut back by 6 bases and J by 7 bases. The CDR3, as DNA: TGCAGTGCGCGAACTAGCGGGGGGACGAATGAGCAGTTCTTC. This translates into CSARTSGGTNEQFF.

This rearrangement joins TRBV28 to TRBJ2-3, with TRBD2 as a possible D gene (7 bases). V lost 5 bases and J lost 4, with 19 bases in between. Germline CDR1 and CDR2: MDHEN and SYDVKM. There are 16 residues in the CDR3. This CDR3 reads CASSPLAGEGADTQYF. The DNA for the CDR3 is TGTGCCAGCAGTCCCCTGGCGGGAGAGGGGGCAGATACGCAGTATTTT.

Ten or more counts support this clonotype. The gene calls are TRBV7-2 and TRBJ2-5; D gene ambiguous. V lost 7 bases, J lost 5 bases, and 17 bases lay in between. CDR3 length: 14 residues. Per germline, CDR1 SGHTA and CDR2 FQGNSA. The CDR3 protein is CASTPGLGMETQYF. The CDR3 DNA follows: TGTGCCAGCACGCCGGGCTTAGGAATGGAGACCCAGTACTTC.

The V gene is TRBV24-1, the J gene TRBJ2-1, with 8 bases aligning to TRBD1. Germline V CDR1 and CDR2: KGHDR, SFDVKD. This CDR3 has 16 residues. V shed 4 bases, J shed 9 bases, and the junction held 13 bases outside the gene matches. CDR3: CATSDSTGGSWGEQFF. DNA for the CDR3: TGTGCCACCAGTGACTCCACAGGGGGAAGTTGGGGTGAGCAGTTCTTC.

The chain recombines TRBV25-1 with TRBJ1-1; TRBD1 is a possible D gene (5 bases). This CDR3 has 14 amino acids. The germline V and J ends were trimmed by 1 base and 0 bases, with 6 bases remaining between them. CDR1 is MGHDK and CDR2 is SYGVNS in the germline V gene. The CDR3 sequence: CASSESGVNTEAFF. The CDR3 bases are TGTGCCAGCAGTGAATCGGGGGTGAACACTGAAGCTTTCTTT. Combining the CDR3 with reference TRBV25-1 and TRBJ1-1 gives the whole variable domain EADIYQTPRYLVIGTGKKITLECSQTMGHDKMYWYQQDPGMELHLIHYSYGVNSTEKGDLSSESTVSRIRTEHFPLTLESARPSHTSQYLCASSESGVNTEAFFGQGTRLTVV.

V gene TRBV6-5 combines with J gene TRBJ1-6; TRBD1 is a possible D gene (6 bases). The CDR3 is 15 amino acids. Trimming took off 0 bases at V and 11 bases at J, with 14 bases between the two ends. Germline V gene sequence: CDR1 MNHEY, CDR2 SVGAGI. This chain's CDR3 is CASSYSRAGEAPLHF. CDR3 in DNA: TGTGCCAGCAGTTACTCGAGGGCAGGGGAAGCACCCCTCCACTTT.

The gene calls are TRBV4-2 and TRBJ2-5; 8 nucleotides match TRBD2. V lost 4 bases to trimming and J lost 5 bases; unmatched junction nucleotides: 6. Germline V gives CDR1 LGHNA, CDR2 YNFKEQ. The CDR3 consists of 14 residues. The CDR3 loop reads CASSPFPSGETQYF. CDR3 in DNA: TGTGCCAGCAGCCCCTTTCCTAGCGGGGAGACCCAGTACTTC.

The V gene is TRBV20-1, the J gene TRBJ2-3; D might be TRBD1 or TRBD2, each matching 5 bases. The V end was cut by 3 bases, the J end by 3 bases, with 19 bases between. The CDR3 contains 16 residues. Germline V gene sequence: CDR1 DFQATT, CDR2 SNEGSKA (reference sequence). The CDR3 sequence is CSARPSHRDPTDTQYF. Here the CDR3 DNA reads TGCAGTGCTAGGCCTTCACACCGGGACCCTACAGATACGCAGTATTTT.

The rearrangement joins TRBV7-2 to TRBJ2-5; D gene ambiguous. Germline CDR1 SGHTA, CDR2 FQGNSA. Deletions cut 1 base from V and 9 bases from J, with 12 bases between. This CDR3 contains 13 residues. CDR3 sequence: CASSLDIERPQYF. Written as DNA, the CDR3 is TGTGCCAGCAGCTTAGATATCGAGAGGCCCCAGTACTTC.

The V and J genes are TRBV25-1 and TRBJ1-2, with TRBD1 as a possible D gene (5 bases). Trimming cost V 6 bases and J 8 bases, with 19 bases left between them. CDR1 and CDR2 from the germline V gene are MGHDK and SYGVNS. CDR3 length equals 14 residues. The CDR3 sequence is CASSLTGGKRGYTF. The CDR3 DNA reads TGTGCCAGCAGCCTAACCGGGGGGAAACGAGGCTACACCTTC.

V is TRBV7-2 and J is TRBJ1-5; D possibly corresponds to TRBD1 (5 bases). The CDR3 runs to 12 residues. Germline values: CDR1 SGHTA, CDR2 FQGNSA. Trimming cost V 4 bases and J 9 bases, with 10 bases left between them. This chain's CDR3 is CASSWNRSPQHF. Written as DNA, the CDR3 is TGTGCCAGCAGCTGGAACAGGTCGCCCCAGCATTTT.

The chain links TRBV6-5 to TRBJ2-3, with 13 nucleotides matching TRBD2. J lost 4 bases, V lost 6 bases, and 7 bases had no gene match. The CDR3 length is 16 residues. Germline CDR1 reads MNHEY; CDR2 reads SVGAGI. This CDR3 reads CASRGRTSGSADTQYF. Here the CDR3 DNA reads TGTGCCAGCAGGGGAAGGACTAGCGGGAGTGCAGATACGCAGTATTTT.

CDR3 DNA sequence: TGTGCCAGCAGAAGAAGTGGAGTCAATCAGCCCCAGCATTTT. Protein: CASRRSGVNQPQHF. V usage is TRBV13 and J usage is TRBJ1-5; D ambiguous. Per the germline V gene, CDR1 is PRHDT and CDR2 is FYEKMQ (reference sequence). The CDR3 runs 14 residues. With 6 bases removed from V and 3 bases from J, the gap between germline ends came to 12 bases.

CDR3 coding DNA: TGTGCCACCAGCAGAGATCGGCAGGACACTGAAGCTTTCTTT. Translation gives CATSRDRQDTEAFF. The chain couples TRBV15 to TRBJ1-1; the D is unclear. The CDR3 consists of 14 residues. Germline V lookup: CDR1 LNHNV, CDR2 YYDKDF (reference sequence). Trimming took off 0 bases at V and 3 bases at J, with 8 bases between the two ends.

The rearrangement uses TRBV25-1 and TRBJ1-5, with D possibly matching TRBD1 (5 bases). The CDR3 runs 15 residues. Per the germline V gene, CDR1 is MGHDK and CDR2 is SYGVNS. V lost 2 bases to trimming and J lost 3 bases, with 11 bases between them. The CDR3: CASSEGGAPNQPQHF. The CDR3 DNA sequence: TGTGCCAGCAGTGAAGGAGGGGCCCCCAATCAGCCCCAGCATTTT.

This sequence joins TRBV4-2 and TRBJ2-7; no definite D call. Trimming took 7 bases from V and 2 from J, leaving 9 bases between them. The CDR3 is 12 amino acids. CDR1 is LGHNA, CDR2 YNFKEQ, per germline. The DNA for the CDR3 is TGTGCCAGCACCAAACCTACCTACGAGCAGTACTTC. Translating it yields CASTKPTYEQYF.

The chain employs TRBV6-6 and TRBJ1-1; tentatively, D is TRBD1 (5 bases). The CDR3 sequence is 12 residues long. The V gene's germline CDR1 is MNHNY and CDR2 SVGAGI (reference sequence). Trimming took off 6 bases at V and 4 bases at J, with 9 bases between the two ends. The CDR3 DNA sequence: TGTGCCAGCAGGGGGCGGATCACTGAAGCTTTCTTT. This translates into CASRGRITEAFF.

The gene calls are TRBV20-1 and TRBJ2-1; no clear D. Per the germline V gene, CDR1 is DFQATT and CDR2 is SNEGSKA (reference sequence). The V end was cut by 3 bases, the J end by 1 base, with 7 bases between. This CDR3 spans 13 amino acids. The chain's CDR3 is CSASQVSYNEQFF. The DNA for the CDR3 is TGCAGTGCTAGCCAGGTTTCCTACAATGAGCAGTTCTTC.

The chain combines TRBV12-3 or TRBV12-4 with TRBJ2-1; 9 bases are shared with TRBD1. The CDR3 is 15 residues long. The junction had 11 bases not matched to a gene; V was cut back by 8 bases and J by 6 bases. In DNA, the CDR3 is TGTGCCAGCTCCCCTCAGGGACAGGGCGGCAATGAGCAGTTCTTC. Protein product: CASSPQGQGGNEQFF.

The V gene is TRBV5-6, the J gene TRBJ2-1; TRBD2 aligns across 9 bases. V dropped 2 bases and J dropped 8; count of bases not matched to a gene: 8. This CDR3 is 15 amino acids long. Germline V gene lookup returns CDR1 SGHDT and CDR2 YYEEEE. The CDR3 DNA is TGTGCCAGCAGCTTCAGGAGCGGGGGGAGGGATGAGCAGTTCTTC. It encodes CASSFRSGGRDEQFF.

The V gene is TRBV6-5, the J gene TRBJ2-5; D uncertain. This CDR3 contains 14 residues. V was clipped by 0 bases and J by 2 bases, with 7 bases between them. Germline CDR1 reads MNHEY; CDR2 reads SVGAGI. For the CDR3, the DNA is TGTGCCAGCAGTTACTCAGGCCCTCAAGAGACCCAGTACTTC. Protein product: CASSYSGPQETQYF.

Regarding this clonotype: The germline gene is not matched at one end of the junction; a read error may be the cause. The J gene is TRBJ2-1, the V gene TRBV5-6; 15 bases line up with TRBD2. Germline assignment: CDR1 SGHDT and CDR2 YYEEEE. The CDR3 totals 18 residues. The CDR3 sequence is CASSYTRTSGRAYNEQFF. Written as DNA, the CDR3 is TGCGCCAGCAGCTATACCCGGACTAGCGGGAGGGCTTACAATGAGCAGTTCTTC. Filled out from reference TRBV5-6 and TRBJ2-1, the complete variable domain reads DAGVTQSPTHLIKTRGQQVTLRCSPKSGHDTVSWYQQALGQGPQFIFQYYEEEERQRGNFPDRFSGHQFPNYSSELNVNALLLGDSALYLCASSYTRTSGRAYNEQFFGPGTRLTVL.